This TCR beta chain was found in a study of blood T cell repertoires in COVID-19. On the study more broadly: T cells, B-cell-depleted T cells, or PBMCs supplied cDNA or gDNA.

The V gene lost 1 base and the J gene lost 0 bases, with 11 bases spanning the gap. The CDR3 has 16 residues. Looked up from germline, CDR1 is SEHNR and CDR2 is FQNEAQ (reference sequence). Residents of about two dozen US areas, aged about 18 to 95 years, made up the participants. Only in-frame clones appear in the TCRdb table, and some are missing; sequencing was by immunoSEQ multiplex PCR. The sample contains roughly 250,000 clones, approximately 89% of which appear only once. This clonotype originated in a woman aged 40 to 50 with acute COVID-19. Sequenced material: PBMCs or T cells enriched from blood (not recorded which). The chain recombines TRBV7-9 with TRBJ2-3, with a tentative D call TRBD2 (6 bases). This chain's CDR3 is CASSLGPSVSTDTQYF. The CDR3 DNA is TGTGCCAGCAGCTTAGGGCCTAGCGTGAGCACAGATACGCAGTATTTT.